This T cell receptor beta chain originates from a study of blood T cell repertoires in COVID-19 (dated by TCRdb to between 2020 and 2021). General notes on the study: Samples from collaborators originated in the United States, Italy and Spain and spanned both the acute and convalescent phases of COVID-19. The repertoires were made available in a free public database intended to serve as a resource for research on the immune response to SARS-CoV-2. Sample metadata almost always included a de-identified subject ID, COVID-19 status, age in years and sex. The samples were drawn from two sources: the first 160 participants of the ongoing ImmuneRACE study, and 1,200 or so subjects contributed by 6 global collaborators. Where available, HLA class I and class II types were obtained from metadata supplied by the sample provider rather than from assay-based typing. The prospective study material was composed of cDNA or gDNA derived from T cells, B-cell-depleted T cells, or PBMCs. Subjects who had been exposed to COVID-19, were actively infected with it, or had recovered from it provided the deeply sampled blood TCRbeta repertoires that made up the dataset.

In the prospective study, participants were about 18 to 90 years old, resided in under 30 geographic areas of the United States, and were enrolled through a virtual design. In the prospective study, cohorts were assigned on the basis of participant-reported clinical history obtained from a screening survey and a study questionnaire. ImmuneRACE Cohort 3 recovered participants were defined by two consecutive negative NP/OP PCR tests, healthcare professional clearance, or symptom resolution. In the prospective study, mobile phlebotomists collected whole blood, serum and a nasopharyngeal or oropharyngeal swab from each participant. Over a roughly 2-month period, participants in the prospective study had the option of providing additional blood draws and questionnaires. Before DNA extraction, blood samples from the prospective study were shipped at room temperature or frozen. The immunoSEQ Assay, a bias-controlled multiplex PCR, was used to amplify TCRbeta CDR3 regions from genomic DNA. In the original analysis: The number of nucleated cells in each sample was estimated by amplification of reference gene primers within the assay. To quantify the absolute abundance of each unique TCRbeta CDR3 rearrangement, sequence reads were collapsed and filtered. For each sample, productive Simpson clonality was calculated as the square root of Simpson's diversity index over productive rearrangements. TCRdb provides this immuneACCESS table in a form limited to in-frame rearrangements. Some clones are lacking; in checked studies, under half of them reflect an unresolved V gene, and why the rest are absent is not known. The V and J calls and clone size were taken over from that table, and D and trimming were inferred from the DNA. In this sample the table shows a few hundred thousand clones, roughly 90% of which occur a single time. The ten most abundant clones make up about 8.9% of the sample.

Comments on this clone: The specificity of this receptor is unknown. Base qualities are not provided; no much larger clone lies one nucleotide away.

Study-wide conclusions, independent of this receptor: How much clinical and demographic metadata was included differed by source and by participant, and the metadata was provided uncurated.

CDR1 SGHTA and CDR2 FQGNSA are derived from the germline V gene. V has 2 bases trimmed and J has 0 bases trimmed; junction bases matching no gene number 3. The CDR3 contains 17 residues, cysteine and phenylalanine counted. Only the CDR3 DNA stays, 51 bases, in frame from base 1. The source material was PBMCs or T cells enriched from blood (not recorded which). This receptor was taken from a woman aged 18-29 years who had recovered from COVID-19. Recombination connected TRBV7-2 to TRBJ2-3, with 12 bases matching TRBD2. This receptor carries the CDR3 CASSLQTSGSSTDTQYF. The bases read TGTGCCAGCAGCTTACAGACTAGCGGGAGCAGCACAGATACGCAGTATTTT.